The rows below give T cell receptor beta chains drawn from one sample of a study of shared T cell receptors in the human thymus. Profiling relied on immunoSEQ multiplex PCR, and the TCRdb table lists in-frame clones only, not all of them. Among hundreds of thousands of clones listed, roughly 88% were seen once. These data also featured in a second study, about human thymus T cells.

The sample was thymocytes. The source of these receptors is a boy younger than two with a congenital heart defect. The CDR3 runs from the conserved cysteine through the conserved F or W. Each record gives: clone size, J gene, V gene, D gene, CDR3 DNA, CDR3 protein. A D gene is named only where the DNA matches it firmly. Size tells how often a clone was seen (once, few, many) or the class of an expanded clone, and some rows leave it out.

NA	TRBJ2-3	TRBV4-3	NA	TGCGCCAGCAGCCATCGAGCGCAAGGGGGCACAGATACGCAGTATTTT	CASSHRAQGGTDTQYF
NA	TRBJ2-4	TRBV6-1	NA	TGTGCCAGCAGTGAAGCAGGAGGGGCTATAGACATTCAGTACTTC	CASSEAGGAIDIQYF
NA	TRBJ2-7	TRBV27	NA	TGTGCCAGTCGCGGCATGAGCTCTTACGAGCAGTACTTC	CASRGMSSYEQYF
NA	TRBJ2-3	TRBV4-2	NA	TGTGCCAGCAGCCAAGTTGCGGGGTTTAGCACAGATACGCAGTATTTT	CASSQVAGFSTDTQYF
NA	TRBJ2-1	TRBV19	NA	TGTGCCAGTAGTATAGGGCAATACAATGAGCAGTTCTTC	CASSIGQYNEQFF
NA	TRBJ2-1	TRBV10-3	NA	TGTGCCATCAGTGATCGGAGATCCTCCTTTTTCGATGAGCAGTTCTTC	CAISDRRSSFFDEQFF
NA	TRBJ2-3	TRBV5-1	TRBD2	TGCGCCAGCAGCTTGGCCGGGGGGGGCCCACAGTATTTT	CASSLAGGGPQYF
NA	TRBJ2-3	TRBV27	NA	TGTGCCAGCAGTTTATCGGCTAGTGGCACAGATACGCAGTATTTT	CASSLSASGTDTQYF
NA	TRBJ1-1	TRBV7-9	NA	TGTGCCAGCAGCTGTGTCAAGGGAGGCAACACTGAAGCTTTCTTT	CASSCVKGGNTEAFF
NA	TRBJ1-2	TRBV4-3	TRBD1	TGCGCCAGCAGCCTAGAAACCGGGACAGGGGCTGGCTACACCTTC	CASSLETGTGAGYTF
NA	TRBJ2-7	TRBV28	NA	TGTGCCAGCTCCTTGGGGAGAGGCTCTTACGAGCAGTACTTC	CASSLGRGSYEQYF
NA	TRBJ1-2	TRBV6-5	NA	TGTGCCAGCAGTTACTCGAGGACTGCCGATGGCTACACCTTC	CASSYSRTADGYTF
NA	TRBJ2-2	TRBV29-1	TRBD2	TGCAGCGTAGAGGGACTAGTAAGCACCGGGGAGCTGTTTTTT	CSVEGLVSTGELFF
NA	TRBJ2-3	TRBV11-3	TRBD1	TGTGCCAGCAGCTTAGATCCCCCTGATTACAGGGGGAAAAGGAAGGATACGCAGTATTTT	CASSLDPPDYRGKRKDTQYF
NA	TRBJ2-6	TRBV11-2	TRBD1	TGTGCCAGCAGCTGTCCAGGGACAGGATCCTCTGGGGCCAACGTCCTGACTTTC	CASSCPGTGSSGANVLTF
once	TRBJ1-2	TRBV2	NA	TGTGCCAGCAGTGGTGTCACCCCGGGTGGCTACACCTTC	CASSGVTPGGYTF
NA	TRBJ1-5	TRBV6-4	TRBD1	TGTGCCAGCAGTGCCCAGACAGGGGTAGGGCCCCAGCATTTT	CASSAQTGVGPQHF
NA	TRBJ2-5	TRBV11-2	NA	TGTGCCAGCAGCTTAGCTTATGAGACCCAGTACTTC	CASSLAYETQYF
NA	TRBJ2-2	TRBV5-4	TRBD2	TGTGCCAGCAGCTTGACTAGCGGGAGAAGGACCGGGGAGCTGTTTTTT	CASSLTSGRRTGELFF
NA	TRBJ2-7	TRBV4-1	TRBD2	TGCGCCAGCAGCCTCGGGACTAGCAAGGTTGAGCAGTACTTC	CASSLGTSKVEQYF
NA	TRBJ2-3	TRBV5-6	NA	TGTGCCAGCAGCCTGAGAGTGATAGATACGCAGTATTTT	CASSLRVIDTQYF
NA	TRBJ2-7	TRBV27	TRBD1	TGTGCCAGCGGCACTAGGGGGCAGATCCCCTACGAGCAGTACTTC	CASGTRGQIPYEQYF
NA	TRBJ1-2	TRBV19	NA	TGTGCCAGTAGCAGGCATGGGGCAGTGCACTATGGCTACACCTTC	CASSRHGAVHYGYTF
NA	TRBJ2-1	TRBV30	TRBD2	TGTGCCTGCACACTAGCGGGGGTCTCCAGGGAGCAGTTCTTC	CACTLAGVSREQFF
NA	TRBJ1-2	TRBV2	TRBD1	TGTGCCAGATGCAGTTACAAGATTGGGGACAGGGGTTATGGCTACACCTTC	CARCSYKIGDRGYGYTF
once	TRBJ1-2	TRBV6-5	TRBD1	TGTGCCAGCACCGAAGGACAGGGGGTATGGACCTTC	CASTEGQGVWTF
NA	TRBJ2-7	TRBV6-5	TRBD1	TGTGCCAGCAGACCGAGGGACAGGGGGGACGAGCAGTACTTC	CASRPRDRGDEQYF
NA	TRBJ2-1	TRBV27	TRBD1	TGTGCCAGCAGTTTATTGGGACAGGGATCGGACAATGAGCAGTTCTTC	CASSLLGQGSDNEQFF
NA	TRBJ1-5	TRBV28	NA	TGTGCCAGCAGTCTTAGCCGGCAGCCCCAGCATTTT	CASSLSRQPQHF
NA	TRBJ1-2	TRBV5-1	TRBD1	TGCGCCAGCAGCCCGGGACAGGGAAATGGCTACACCTTC	CASSPGQGNGYTF
NA	TRBJ2-3	TRBV30	TRBD2	TGTGCCTGCTCCCGGGACCCTGCGCGGGGGGGCTCCTCAGATACGCAGTATTTT	CACSRDPARGGSSDTQYF
NA	TRBJ2-7	TRBV28	NA	TGTGCCAGCAGCCCCAACGGAGGGTATGAGCTGTACTTC	CASSPNGGYELYF
once	TRBJ2-4	TRBV10-2	TRBD1	TGCGCCAGCAGTGGGAGACAGGGATACATTCAGTACTTC	CASSGRQGYIQYF
few	TRBJ2-7	TRBV5-4	TRBD1	TGTGCCAGCAGCTTGTCAGCCCCGGGACAGGGGCCCTACGAGCAGTACTTC	CASSLSAPGQGPYEQYF
NA	TRBJ1-4	TRBV10-2	NA	TGCGCCAGCACTAATTATACAGTTGTTTGGGAAAAACTGTTTTTT	CASTNYTVVWEKLFF
NA	TRBJ1-2	TRBV7-2	NA	TGTGCCAGCAGCAATATGGGGGCAACCGGCTACACCTTC	CASSNMGATGYTF
NA	TRBJ1-2	TRBV11-3	NA	TGTGCCAGCAGCCCCCCTCGGGCAGGGTTGGACTATGGCTACACCTTC	CASSPPRAGLDYGYTF
NA	TRBJ2-7	TRBV2	NA	TGTGCCACCCCACAGGGAGGGGGGTACGAGCAGTACTTC	CATPQGGGYEQYF
NA	TRBJ1-5	TRBV30	NA	TGTGCCTGGAGCCCGGGACACGGACCGCATAGCAATCAGCCCCAGCATTTT	CAWSPGHGPHSNQPQHF
NA	TRBJ1-1	TRBV10-1	NA	TGCGCCAGCAGTGAGTCGACTAGCGGGTTGAAAGGGAACACTGAAGCTTTCTTT	CASSESTSGLKGNTEAFF
NA	TRBJ1-2	TRBV29-1	NA	TGCATCGACTCGGAGATCTCATGGGGCTACACCTTC	CIDSEISWGYTF
NA	TRBJ2-1	TRBV28	TRBD1	TGTGCCAGCAGTTTCAAGGGGGCAAGTGAGCAGTTCTTC	CASSFKGASEQFF
NA	TRBJ2-2	TRBV4-3	NA	TGCGCCAGCAGCCAAGACGGTCAGGGAAGGGCCGGGGAGCTGTTTTTT	CASSQDGQGRAGELFF
NA	TRBJ2-7	TRBV5-6	TRBD1	TGTGCCAGCAGCTTGAGACAGGGGCTCCCCTACGAGCAGTACTTC	CASSLRQGLPYEQYF
NA	TRBJ2-1	TRBV4-3	NA	TGCGCCAGCAGCCAAGAGGGGCTTCAAGCGGGCAATGAGCAGTTCTTC	CASSQEGLQAGNEQFF
NA	TRBJ2-2	TRBV5-1	TRBD2	TGCGCCAGCAGCCCCCCCAGGGCTCCGCTAGGTGCGGGAGCTGACACCGGGGAGCTGTTTTTT	CASSPPRAPLGAGADTGELFF
NA	TRBJ2-3	TRBV5-6	NA	TGTGCCAGCAGCTTGGACTTTGGGCAGAAAGATACGCAGTATTTT	CASSLDFGQKDTQYF
NA	TRBJ2-1	TRBV4-1	NA	TGCGCCAGCAGCCAAGATAACCCGGGGATGGGCAATGAGCAGTTCTTC	CASSQDNPGMGNEQFF